The clone carrying this TCR beta chain was detected only once. Its antigen is as yet unknown. Assay: immunoSEQ multiplex PCR; the TCRdb copy retains only in-frame clones and omits some. Here the sample spans over a million clones, more than 95% being singletons. Into CD45RA+ naive and CD45RA-negative memory subsets, the CD4+ cells were split. Deletions cut 9 bases from V and 1 base from J, with 17 bases between. CDR3 length equals 15 residues. Germline CDR1 is LNHDA and CDR2 is SQIVND (reference sequence). This record comes from a study of shared clonotypes between healthy human individuals. Points from the study as a whole: Compared with memory subsets, naive subsets generally had larger estimated richness.

Source material: naive CD4+ T cells sorted from blood. The subset is: CD45RA+ positively selected. This chain connects TRBV19 to TRBJ2-3; TRBD1 is a possible D gene (5 bases). This clonotype originated in a man in his thirties or forties in good health. The CDR3 nucleotides read TGTGCCAGCAATCAGGGTCCTCTTGGCACAGATACGCAGTATTTT. Its translation is CASNQGPLGTDTQYF.